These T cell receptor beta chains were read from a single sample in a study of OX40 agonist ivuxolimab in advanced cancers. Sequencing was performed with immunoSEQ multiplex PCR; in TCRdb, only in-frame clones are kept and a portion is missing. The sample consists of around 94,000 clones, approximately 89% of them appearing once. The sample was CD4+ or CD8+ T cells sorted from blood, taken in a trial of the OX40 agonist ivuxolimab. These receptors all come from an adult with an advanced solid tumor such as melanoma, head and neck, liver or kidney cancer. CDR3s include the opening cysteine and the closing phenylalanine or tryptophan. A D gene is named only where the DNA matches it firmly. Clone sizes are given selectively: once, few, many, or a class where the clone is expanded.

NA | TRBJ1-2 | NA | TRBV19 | CASSPRQGSNTF | TGTGCCAGTAGCCCACGGCAGGGGTCTAACACCTTC
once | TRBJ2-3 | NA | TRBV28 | CASSFISNTQYF | TGTGCCAGCAGTTTCATCTCAAATACGCAGTATTTT
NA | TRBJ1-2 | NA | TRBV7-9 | CASSLRDYGYTF | TGTGCCAGCAGCCTCCGGGACTATGGCTACACCTTC
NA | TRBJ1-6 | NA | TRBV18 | CASSPPLVGNSPLHF | TGTGCCAGCTCACCACCGTTGGTCGGCAATTCACCCCTCCACTTT
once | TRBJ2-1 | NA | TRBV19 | CASSLGDSTYNEQFF | TGTGCCAGTAGCTTAGGGGACTCGACCTACAATGAGCAGTTCTTC
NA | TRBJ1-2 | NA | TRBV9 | CASSPTVGELVYGYTF | TGTGCCAGCAGCCCAACGGTTGGGGAGCTGGTCTATGGCTACACCTTC
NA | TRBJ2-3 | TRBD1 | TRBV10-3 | CASAPDRGGTDTQYF | TGTGCCAGCGCCCCTGACAGGGGGGGCACAGATACGCAGTATTTT
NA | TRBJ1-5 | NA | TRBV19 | CATRTVGDQPQHF | TGTGCCACCCGGACAGTTGGGGATCAGCCCCAGCATTTT
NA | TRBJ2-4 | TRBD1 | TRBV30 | CAWSRQGWSKNIQYF | TGTGCCTGGAGCCGACAGGGTTGGTCCAAAAACATTCAGTACTTC
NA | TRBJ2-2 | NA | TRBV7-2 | CASSFLGESTGELFF | TGTGCCAGCAGCTTTTTGGGGGAGAGCACCGGGGAGCTGTTTTTT
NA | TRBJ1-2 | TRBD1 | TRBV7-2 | CASSKQTGGDYGYTF | TGTGCCAGCAGCAAGCAGACAGGGGGGGACTATGGCTACACCTTC
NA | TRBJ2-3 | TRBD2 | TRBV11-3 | CASSSSGRGDWSTDTQYF | TGTGCCAGCAGCTCTAGCGGGAGGGGTGACTGGAGCACAGATACGCAGTATTTT
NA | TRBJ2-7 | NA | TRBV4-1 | CASSQPVLTGEQYF | TGCGCCAGCAGCCAACCTGTGCTGACGGGGGAGCAGTACTTC
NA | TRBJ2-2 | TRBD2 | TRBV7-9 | CASSLGGRGPNTGELFF | TGTGCCAGCAGCCTTGGCGGGAGGGGCCCGAACACCGGGGAGCTGTTTTTT
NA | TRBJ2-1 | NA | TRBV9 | CASSGILRGEQFF | TGTGCCAGCAGCGGGATTCTGAGGGGTGAGCAGTTCTTC
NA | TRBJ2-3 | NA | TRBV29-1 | CSASDRSDTQYF | TGCAGCGCCTCTGACAGATCAGATACGCAGTATTTT
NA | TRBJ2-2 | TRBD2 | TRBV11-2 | CASSSLAGRSTGELFF | TGTGCCAGCAGCTCTTTAGCGGGAAGATCCACCGGGGAGCTGTTTTTT
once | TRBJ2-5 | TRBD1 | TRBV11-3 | CASSRGTGGQETQYF | TGTGCCAGCAGCAGAGGGACAGGGGGTCAAGAGACCCAGTACTTC
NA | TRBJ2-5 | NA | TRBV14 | CASSPTTSTGWETQYF | TGTGCCAGCAGCCCCACGACCTCGACAGGATGGGAGACCCAGTACTTC
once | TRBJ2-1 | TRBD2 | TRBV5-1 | CASSLGREGGNEQFF | TGCGCCAGCAGCTTGGGGAGGGAGGGCGGCAATGAGCAGTTCTTC
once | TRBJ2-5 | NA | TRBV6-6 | CASSRPSERGETQYF | TGTGCCAGCAGTCGCCCCAGTGAGCGTGGGGAGACCCAGTACTTC
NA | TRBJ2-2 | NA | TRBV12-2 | CASRLRGSRELFF | TGTGCAAGTCGCCTCCGGGGGAGCCGGGAGCTGTTTTTT
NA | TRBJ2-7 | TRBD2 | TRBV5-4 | CASTRPGGSYEQYF | TGTGCCAGCACCCGACCCGGGGGGAGTTACGAGCAGTACTTC
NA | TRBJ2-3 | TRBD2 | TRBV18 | CASSPGTSGFTDTQYF | TGTGCCAGCTCACCTGGGACTAGCGGCTTCACAGATACGCAGTATTTT
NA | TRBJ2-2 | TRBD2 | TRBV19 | CASSISTSGSLVGTGELFF | TGTGCCAGTAGTATATCTACTAGCGGGAGTTTAGTAGGTACCGGGGAGCTGTTTTTT
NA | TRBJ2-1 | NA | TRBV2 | CASSPSSYNEQFF | TGTGCCAGCAGCCCGAGCTCCTACAATGAGCAGTTCTTC
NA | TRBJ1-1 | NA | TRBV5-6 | CASRSTVNTEAFF | TGTGCCAGCAGATCAACAGTGAACACTGAAGCTTTCTTT
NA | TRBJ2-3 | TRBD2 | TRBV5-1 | CASSLGGGRTDTQYF | TGCGCCAGCAGCTTGGGGGGCGGGAGGACAGATACGCAGTATTTT
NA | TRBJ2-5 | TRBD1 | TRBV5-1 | CASSRDRGQETQYF | TGCGCCAGCAGCCGGGACAGGGGGCAAGAGACCCAGTACTTC
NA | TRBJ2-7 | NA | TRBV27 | CASSPWSRGATYEQYF | TGTGCCAGCAGTCCCTGGAGCCGGGGGGCTACCTACGAGCAGTACTTC
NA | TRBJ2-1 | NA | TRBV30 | CAWSRLGANNEQFF | TGTGCCTGGAGTCGGCTAGGGGCAAACAATGAGCAGTTCTTC
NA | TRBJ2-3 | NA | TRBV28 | CASSLQFLSSTDTQYF | TGTGCCAGCAGTTTACAGTTTCTCTCTAGCACAGATACGCAGTATTTT
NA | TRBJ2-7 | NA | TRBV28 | CASLSPGATHYEQYF | TGTGCCAGCCTATCTCCGGGGGCGACGCACTACGAGCAGTACTTC
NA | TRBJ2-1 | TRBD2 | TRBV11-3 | CASSLASGSVNNEQFF | TGTGCCAGCAGCTTGGCTAGCGGGAGTGTGAACAATGAGCAGTTCTTC
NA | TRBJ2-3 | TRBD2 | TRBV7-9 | CASSLTGGPTDTQYF | TGTGCCAGCAGCTTGACGGGAGGGCCCACAGATACGCAGTATTTT
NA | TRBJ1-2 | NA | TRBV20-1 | CSARDRQVHTF | TGCAGTGCTAGAGATCGTCAGGTTCACACCTTC
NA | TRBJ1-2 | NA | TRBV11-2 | CASSLVRAGYTF | TGTGCCAGCAGCTTAGTGCGGGCAGGCTACACCTTC
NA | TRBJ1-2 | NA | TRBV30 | CALGQILGYGYTF | TGTGCCCTAGGACAGATACTTGGCTATGGCTACACCTTC
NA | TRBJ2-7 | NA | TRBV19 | CASSSPRGPYEQYF | TGTGCCAGTAGCAGCCCGCGGGGGCCCTACGAGCAGTACTTC
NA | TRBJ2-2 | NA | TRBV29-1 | CSVENLSTNTGELFF | TGCAGCGTTGAAAACCTCAGTACGAACACCGGGGAGCTGTTTTTT
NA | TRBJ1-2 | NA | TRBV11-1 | CASSLWTANYGYTF | TGTGCCAGCAGCCTATGGACAGCGAACTATGGCTACACCTTC
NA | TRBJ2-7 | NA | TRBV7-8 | CASSLAGESYEQYF | TGTGCCAGCAGCTTAGCAGGGGAATCCTACGAGCAGTACTTC
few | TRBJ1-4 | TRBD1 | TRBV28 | CASSLWDREGEKLFF | TGTGCCAGCAGTTTATGGGACAGGGAAGGTGAAAAACTGTTTTTT
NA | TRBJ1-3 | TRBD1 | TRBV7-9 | CASSTPGQEGTAGGTIYF | TGTGCCAGCAGCACCCCGGGACAGGAGGGGACCGCGGGAGGAACCATATATTTT
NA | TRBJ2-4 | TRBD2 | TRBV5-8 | CASSPGLAAKNIQYF | TGTGCCAGCAGCCCGGGACTAGCGGCGAAAAACATTCAGTACTTC
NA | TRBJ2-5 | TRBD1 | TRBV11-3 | CASSSRTGELETQYF | TGTGCCAGCAGCTCCCGGACAGGTGAACTAGAGACCCAGTACTTC